These 4 T cell receptor beta chains were all obtained from the same sample, sequenced in a study of radiotherapy plus CTLA-4 blockade in lung cancer. Only in-frame clones appear in the TCRdb table, and some are missing; sequencing was by immunoSEQ multiplex PCR. The sample has 25,000 to 35,000 clones, around 80% seen once. Here the sequenced sample was peripheral blood, taken from a patient treated with radiotherapy plus ipilimumab. Receptor source: a human donor with non-small cell lung cancer that progressed on radiotherapy plus ipilimumab.

The chain is built from TRBV7-9 and TRBJ1-1; possibly TRBD1 for D (6 bases). Germline-derived CDR1 and CDR2 are SEHNR and FQNEAQ (reference sequence). The CDR3 runs to 14 residues. With 3 bases removed from V and 0 bases from J, the gap between germline ends came to 8 bases. The CDR3 loop is CASSLGALNTEAFF. The CDR3 nucleotides read TGTGCCAGCAGCTTGGGGGCTTTGAACACTGAAGCTTTCTTT.

The chain couples TRBV5-1 to TRBJ2-7, with 7 bases aligning to TRBD1. CDR1 is SGHRS, CDR2 YFSETQ, per germline. This CDR3 is 16 amino acids long. The V gene end was trimmed by 1 base and the J gene end by 2 bases; junction bases not matched to a gene: 9. The CDR3 region is CASSLHTGTVTYEQYF. DNA of the CDR3: TGCGCCAGCAGCTTGCATACCGGGACAGTCACCTACGAGCAGTACTTC.

This chain joins TRBV7-9 and TRBJ2-5; TRBD1 is a possible D gene (6 bases). Germline-derived CDR1 and CDR2 are SEHNR and FQNEAQ (reference sequence). CDR3 length: 14 residues. V dropped 4 bases and J dropped 1 base, with 10 bases sitting between them. The chain's CDR3 is CASSSSGAQETQYF. The CDR3 DNA sequence: TGTGCCAGCAGCTCCTCAGGGGCCCAAGAGACCCAGTACTTC.

This clone occurred a few times. The chain has TRBV19 and TRBJ1-1, with a possible D match to TRBD1 (6 bases). V was pared by 2 bases and J by 5 bases, with 15 bases between. CDR1 is LNHDA and CDR2 is SQIVND in the germline V gene (reference sequence). CDR3 size: 15 residues. This chain's CDR3 is CASSIRPGEGTEAFF. The DNA of the CDR3 is TGTGCCAGTAGTATAAGGCCAGGGGAAGGGACTGAAGCTTTCTTT.